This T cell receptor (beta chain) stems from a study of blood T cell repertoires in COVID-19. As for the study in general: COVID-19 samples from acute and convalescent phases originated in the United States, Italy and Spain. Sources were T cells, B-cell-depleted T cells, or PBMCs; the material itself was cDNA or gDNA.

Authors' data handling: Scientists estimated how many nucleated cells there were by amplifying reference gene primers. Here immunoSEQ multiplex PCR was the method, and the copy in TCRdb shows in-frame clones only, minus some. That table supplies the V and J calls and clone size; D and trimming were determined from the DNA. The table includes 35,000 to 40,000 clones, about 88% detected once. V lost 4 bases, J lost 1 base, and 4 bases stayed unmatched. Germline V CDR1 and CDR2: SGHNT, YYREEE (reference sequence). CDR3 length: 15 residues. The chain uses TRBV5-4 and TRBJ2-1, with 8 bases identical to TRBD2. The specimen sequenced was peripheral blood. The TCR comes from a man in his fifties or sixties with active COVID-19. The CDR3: CASSDGTSSYNEQFF. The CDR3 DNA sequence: TGTGCCAGCAGCGATGGGACTAGTTCCTACAATGAGCAGTTCTTC.